One and the same sample provided the 8 T cell receptor beta chains below, sequenced in a study of blood T cell repertoires in COVID-19. Sequencing used immunoSEQ multiplex PCR; TCRdb keeps in-frame clones, though not all of them. The table records a few hundred thousand clones, around 81% of them present only once. The sequenced sample was peripheral blood. Receptors originate from a woman aged 70 to 79 with acute or convalescent COVID-19.

V gene TRBV6-5 combines with J gene TRBJ1-4; no clear D gene. This CDR3 has 12 amino acids. The V end was cut by 7 bases, the J end by 7 bases, with 10 bases between. Per the germline V gene, CDR1 is MNHEY and CDR2 is SVGAGI. CDR3 in amino acids: CASMGLSEKLFF. CDR3 DNA sequence: TGTGCCAGCATGGGCCTGAGTGAAAAACTGTTTTTT.

This clone was seen only once. The rearrangement joins TRBV30 to TRBJ2-1; TRBD2 matches 12 bases. Trimming took 4 bases from V and 7 from J; bases not matched to a gene: 5. This CDR3 contains 14 residues. Germline V lookup: CDR1 GTSNPN, CDR2 SVGIG (reference sequence). The CDR3 is CAWTGLAGYNEQFF. The CDR3 DNA is TGTGCCTGGACCGGACTAGCGGGGTATAATGAGCAGTTCTTC.

This chain links TRBV18 with TRBJ2-1, with D perhaps matching TRBD1 (6 bases). This CDR3 has 15 amino acids. The germline V gene encodes CDR1 KGHSH and CDR2 LQKENI. The ends were cut back, 3 bases at V and 0 bases at J, with 9 bases in the middle. In DNA form, the CDR3 reads TGTGCCAGCTCACCCTTGGACAGCTCCTACAATGAGCAGTTCTTC. This codes for CASSPLDSSYNEQFF.

CDR3 in amino acids: CASSGPRSSGNTIYF. The CDR3 nucleotides are TGTGCCAGTAGTGGGCCAAGAAGCTCTGGAAACACCATATATTTT. V gene TRBV19 combines with J gene TRBJ1-3; D is undetermined. The V end was cut by 5 bases, the J end by 0 bases, with 11 bases between. Germline CDR1 is LNHDA and CDR2 is SQIVND (reference sequence). This CDR3 contains 15 residues.

The sample holds one count of this clone. The chain carries TRBV4-1 and TRBJ1-2; no reliable D call. The CDR3 extends over 18 amino acids. The germline V gene has CDR1 MGHRA and CDR2 YSYEKL. Trimming removed 1 base from V and 8 bases from J, with 26 bases in between. The CDR3: CASSQGKGGSREVYGYTF. As DNA, the CDR3 is TGCGCCAGCAGCCAAGGCAAAGGAGGGAGCCGGGAGGTCTACGGCTACACCTTC.

The V call is TRBV24-1, the J call TRBJ2-5; 7 nucleotides agree with TRBD1. Germline-derived CDR1 and CDR2 are KGHDR and SFDVKD. The CDR3 has 20 residues. J gave up 2 bases and V 1 base, and 18 bases lay outside the gene matches. The CDR3 DNA sequence: TGTGCCACCAGTGATTTAGGGCACTGGGACAGAAAGACGGAGCAAGAGACCCAGTACTTC. This codes for CATSDLGHWDRKTEQETQYF.

The CDR3 region has the DNA TGTGCCAGCAGCTTAAGACTAGCGGGGACCGGGGAGCTGTTTTTT. Its protein product is CASSLRLAGTGELFF. The rearrangement joins TRBV11-3 to TRBJ2-2; 11 positions match TRBD2. Germline V gives CDR1 SGHNT, CDR2 YENEEA. V was clipped by 2 bases and J by 5 bases; unmatched bases: 1. This CDR3 is built from 15 residues.

The chain couples TRBV6-6 to TRBJ1-4, with 7 bases aligning to TRBD1. The trim removed 6 bases at V and 1 base at J, leaving 11 bases unmatched. This CDR3 contains 17 residues. Looked up from germline, CDR1 is MNHNY and CDR2 is SVGAGI (reference sequence). CDR3 in amino acids: CASRRLGTALTNEKLFF. CDR3 sequence (DNA): TGTGCCAGCAGACGACTCGGGACAGCTCTAACTAATGAAAAACTGTTTTTT.